These T cell receptor beta chains were read from a single sample in a study of CD8 T cells in Susac syndrome. In TCRdb, the immunoSEQ multiplex PCR reads were re-called with MiXCR into one record per CDR3 protein. The sample lists 400,000 to 550,000 distinct CDR3 sequences; around 85% were seen once. Sequenced input: CD8+ T cells from PBMCs. The receptors derive from a human donor with multiple sclerosis. The CDR3 runs from the conserved cysteine through the conserved F or W. A D gene is named only where the DNA matches it firmly. Only some rows state a clone size, as once, few, many or a class for expanded clones.

V,D,size,J,CDR3,DNA
TRBV27,-,-,TRBJ1-1,CASSLGGPGTEAFF,TGTGCCAGCAGTTTGGGGGGGCCGGGCACTGAAGCTTTCTTT
TRBV19,-,-,TRBJ2-7,CASTNPGGTYEQYF,TGTGCCAGTACAAATCCGGGCGGGACCTACGAGCAGTACTTC
TRBV6-1,-,-,TRBJ1-1,CASSDPGRNAEAFF,TGTGCCAGCAGTGATCCGGGGAGGAACGCTGAAGCTTTCTTT
TRBV5-1,TRBD1,once,TRBJ2-7,CASSSTMTGSYEQYF,TGCGCCAGCAGCTCCACAATGACAGGGTCCTACGAGCAGTACTTC
TRBV6-1,-,-,TRBJ1-5,CATSTGDSNQPQHF,TGTGCCACCTCGACAGGCGATAGCAATCAGCCCCAGCATTTT
TRBV5-1,TRBD2,-,TRBJ2-1,CASSTGLAGYSSYNEQFF,TGCGCCAGCAGCACCGGACTAGCGGGCTATAGCTCCTACAATGAGCAGTTCTTC
TRBV24-1,TRBD1,-,TRBJ1-4,CATTLPDRLSLKNEKLFF,TGTGCCACCACCCTCCCGGACAGGCTATCCCTAAAAAATGAAAAACTGTTTTTT
TRBV5-4,TRBD2,few,TRBJ2-1,CASSLDGLAGDEQFF,TGTGCCAGCAGCTTAGACGGACTAGCGGGGGATGAGCAGTTCTTC
TRBV12-5,-,-,TRBJ1-5,CASGLAGLSNQPQHF,TGTGCTAGTGGTTTGGCAGGACTTAGCAATCAGCCCCAGCATTTT
TRBV24-1,-,-,TRBJ2-5,CATSAPDHGETQYF,TGTGCCACCAGTGCCCCCGACCATGGAGAGACCCAGTACTTC
TRBV4-1,-,once,TRBJ2-1,CASSQTRGQAEQFF,TGCGCCAGCAGCCAAACGAGGGGCCAAGCTGAGCAGTTCTTC
TRBV7-8,-,-,TRBJ2-7,CASSLTVGEIYEQYF,TGTGCCAGCAGCTTAACAGTCGGGGAAATCTACGAGCAGTACTTC
TRBV6-1,-,few,TRBJ1-1,CASSVQGIHAEAFF,TGTGCCAGCAGCGTACAGGGAATTCACGCTGAAGCTTTCTTT
TRBV9,TRBD1,-,TRBJ2-1,CASSPRQGVDEQFF,TGTGCCAGCAGCCCAAGACAGGGGGTAGATGAGCAGTTCTTC
TRBV4-1,TRBD1,-,TRBJ2-5,CASSTRTGNSETQYF,TGCGCCAGCAGCACCCGGACAGGGAATTCAGAGACCCAGTACTTC
TRBV27,TRBD1,once,TRBJ2-2,CASSLRDRGRWELFF,TGTGCCAGCAGTTTAAGGGACAGGGGGCGCTGGGAGCTGTTTTTT
TRBV11-2,TRBD2,-,TRBJ2-1,CASSLDLGTTIDNEQFF,TGTGCCAGCAGCTTAGATCTGGGGACTACTATCGACAATGAGCAGTTCTTC
TRBV5-8,-,-,TRBJ1-5,CASSLVSVNQPQHF,TGTGCCAGCAGCTTGGTCTCTGTAAATCAGCCCCAGCATTTT
TRBV5-4,-,-,TRBJ2-1,CASSFKVSSYNEQFF,TGTGCCAGCAGCTTCAAAGTGAGCTCCTACAATGAGCAGTTCTTC
TRBV28,-,-,TRBJ2-5,CASSDEGVGAQETQYF,TGTGCCAGCAGTGACGAAGGGGTCGGGGCCCAAGAGACCCAGTACTTC
TRBV11-1,TRBD1,-,TRBJ1-1,CASSPRGQGTEAFF,TGTGCCAGCAGCCCGCGAGGACAGGGTACTGAAGCTTTCTTT
TRBV7-2,-,-,TRBJ2-3,CASSFSGEAGTQYF,TGTGCCAGCAGCTTTTCCGGCGAAGCGGGTACGCAGTATTTT
TRBV5-1,-,-,TRBJ2-7,CASSFPDIGAINEQYF,TGCGCCAGCAGCTTCCCGGACATAGGGGCTATCAACGAGCAGTACTTC
TRBV20-1,-,-,TRBJ2-1,CSAGGLSAIDNEQFF,TGCAGTGCTGGGGGACTTTCCGCCATCGACAATGAGCAGTTCTTC
TRBV29-1,TRBD1,-,TRBJ1-1,CSVDRDRGETEAFF,TGCAGCGTTGATCGGGACAGGGGGGAGACTGAAGCTTTCTTT
TRBV27,-,once,TRBJ1-2,CASSLRGHGAYGYTF,TGTGCCAGCAGTTTACGAGGGCACGGAGCCTATGGCTACACCTTC
TRBV4-1,-,-,TRBJ1-2,CASSQVEANYGYTF,TGCGCCAGCAGCCAAGTAGAAGCTAACTATGGCTACACCTTC
TRBV19,-,-,TRBJ2-2,CASFIGGNTGELFF,TGTGCCAGTTTTATCGGTGGAAACACCGGGGAGCTGTTTTTT
TRBV6-6,TRBD1,-,TRBJ1-2,CASSYNQGQGPYGYTF,TGTGCCAGCAGTTACAACCAAGGACAGGGGCCCTATGGCTACACCTTC
TRBV7-6,-,few,TRBJ1-6,CASSLEAVGSPLHF,TGTGCCAGCAGCTTAGAGGCAGTAGGTTCACCCCTCCACTTT
TRBV27,TRBD2,-,TRBJ2-2,CASSLSGGGGGELFF,TGTGCCAGCAGTTTAAGCGGGGGCGGGGGCGGGGAGCTGTTTTTT
TRBV29-1,TRBD2,-,TRBJ2-2,CSVDASGRPNTGELFF,TGCAGCGTTGATGCTAGCGGGAGGCCGAACACCGGGGAGCTGTTTTTT
TRBV19,-,-,TRBJ1-1,CATRAMNTEAFF,TGTGCCACCAGGGCGATGAACACTGAAGCTTTCTTT